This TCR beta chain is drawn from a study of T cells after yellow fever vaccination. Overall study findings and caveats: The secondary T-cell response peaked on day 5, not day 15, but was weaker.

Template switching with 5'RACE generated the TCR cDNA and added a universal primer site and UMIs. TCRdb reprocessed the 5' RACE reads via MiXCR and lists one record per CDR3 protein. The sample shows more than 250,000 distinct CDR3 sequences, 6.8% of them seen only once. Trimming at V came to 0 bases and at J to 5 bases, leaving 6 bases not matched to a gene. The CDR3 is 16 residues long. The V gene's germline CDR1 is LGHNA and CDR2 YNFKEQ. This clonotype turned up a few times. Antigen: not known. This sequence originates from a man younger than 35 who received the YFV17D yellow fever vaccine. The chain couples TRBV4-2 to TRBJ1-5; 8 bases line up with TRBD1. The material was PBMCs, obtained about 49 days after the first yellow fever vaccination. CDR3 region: CASSQEDRAPHQPQHF. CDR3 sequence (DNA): TGTGCCAGCAGCCAAGAGGACAGGGCTCCTCATCAGCCCCAGCATTTT.